The clone carrying this TCR beta chain was found once. Its antigen is not identified. This CDR3 has 17 amino acids. Germline-derived CDR1 and CDR2 are SGHNT and YYREEE (reference sequence). The ends lost 4 bases at V and 2 bases at J; junction bases unmatched: 12. This sample is part of a study of cytomegalovirus exposure and HLA in healthy donors. General study points: Sequencing had likely introduced a cluster of highly shared sequence variants as an artifact.

The study ran its PCR with 60 Vbeta and 13 Jbeta primers. The table came from immunoSEQ multiplex PCR; TCRdb's copy has only in-frame clones and leaves some out. The sample lists about 190,000 clones, about 89% occurring once. The chain uses TRBV5-4 and TRBJ2-5; TRBD2 matches 9 bases. Sequenced: PBMCs. The sequence came from a man aged 25-40 years in good health and CMV-seronegative. The CDR3 DNA follows: TGTGCCAGCAGCACACAGGCGTCGGCGGGGGGGCAAGAGACCCAGTACTTC. Protein product: CASSTQASAGGQETQYF.